These 3 T cell receptor beta chains share one sample of origin, sequenced in a study of beta chain features in type 1 diabetes. Since all of the isolated RNA was reverse transcribed, expressed TCRB transcripts were what got sequenced. TCRdb keeps only in-frame clones here, not all; method: immunoSEQ multiplex PCR. The sample lists fewer than 900,000 clones; about a sixth were seen once. Source material: naive CD4+ T cells from blood. The receptors shown here come from a woman aged 18 to 35 in good health.

The J gene is TRBJ2-5, the V gene TRBV6-6, with D possibly being TRBD1 (6 bases). V was shortened by 4 bases and J by 5 bases, with 11 bases between the two germline ends. CDR1 and CDR2 from the germline V gene are MNHNY and SVGAGI (reference sequence). This CDR3 contains 13 residues. Here the CDR3 DNA reads TGTGCCAGCAGTTCAGGGGAGTGGGAGACCCAGTACTTC. Its protein is CASSSGEWETQYF.

Only a few counts were recorded for this clone. Written as DNA, the CDR3 is TGTGCCAGCAGCGAGGACAGGGACTATGGCTACACCTTC. It yields the protein CASSEDRDYGYTF. The V call is TRBV7-9, the J call TRBJ1-2; 8 bases agree with TRBD1. This CDR3 has 13 amino acids. With V trimmed by 5 bases and J by 3 bases, 2 bases remained unmatched. The germline CDR1 and CDR2 sequences are SEHNR and FQNEAQ (reference sequence).

This chain links TRBV9 with TRBJ2-6, with D unclear. The CDR3 has 15 residues. V was trimmed by 4 bases and J by 4 bases, leaving 12 bases between them. CDR1 and CDR2 from the germline V gene are SGDLS and YYNGEE. This CDR3 reads CASSPRQAGANVLTF. CDR3 DNA: TGTGCCAGCAGCCCCCGACAAGCCGGGGCCAACGTCCTGACTTTC.